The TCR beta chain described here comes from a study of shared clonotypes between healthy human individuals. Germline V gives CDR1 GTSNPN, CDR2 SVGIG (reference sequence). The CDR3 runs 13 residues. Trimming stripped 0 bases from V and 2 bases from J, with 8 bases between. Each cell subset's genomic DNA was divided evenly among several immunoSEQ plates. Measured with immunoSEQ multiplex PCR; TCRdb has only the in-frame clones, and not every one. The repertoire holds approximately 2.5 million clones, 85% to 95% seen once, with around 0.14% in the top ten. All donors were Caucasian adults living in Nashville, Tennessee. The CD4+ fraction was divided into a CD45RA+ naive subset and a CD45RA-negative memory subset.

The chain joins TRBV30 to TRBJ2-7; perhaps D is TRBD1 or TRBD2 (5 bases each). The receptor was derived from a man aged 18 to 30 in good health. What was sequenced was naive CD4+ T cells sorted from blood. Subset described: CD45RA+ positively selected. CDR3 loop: CAWSVGVPYEQYF. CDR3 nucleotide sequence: TGTGCCTGGAGTGTGGGGGTCCCCTACGAGCAGTACTTC.